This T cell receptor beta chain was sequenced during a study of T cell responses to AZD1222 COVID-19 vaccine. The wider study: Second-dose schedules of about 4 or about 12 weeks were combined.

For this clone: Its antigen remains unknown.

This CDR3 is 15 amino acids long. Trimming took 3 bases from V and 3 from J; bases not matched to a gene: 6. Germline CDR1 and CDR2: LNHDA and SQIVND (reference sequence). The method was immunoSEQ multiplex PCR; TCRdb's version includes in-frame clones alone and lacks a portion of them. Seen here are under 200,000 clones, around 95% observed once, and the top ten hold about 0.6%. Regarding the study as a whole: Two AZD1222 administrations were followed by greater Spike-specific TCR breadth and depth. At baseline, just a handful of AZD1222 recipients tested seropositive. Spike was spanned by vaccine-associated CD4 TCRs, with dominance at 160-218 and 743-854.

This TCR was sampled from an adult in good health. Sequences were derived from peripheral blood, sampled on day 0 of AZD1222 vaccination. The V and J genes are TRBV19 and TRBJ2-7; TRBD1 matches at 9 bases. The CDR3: CASSMGTGWDYEQYF. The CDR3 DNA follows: TGTGCCAGTAGTATGGGGACAGGGTGGGACTACGAGCAGTACTTC. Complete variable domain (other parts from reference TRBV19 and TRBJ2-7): DGGITQSPKYLFRKEGQNVTLSCEQNLNHDAMYWYRQDPGQGLRLIYYSQIVNDFQKGDIAEGYSVSREKKESFPLTVTSAQKNPTAFYLCASSMGTGWDYEQYFGPGTRLTVT.